The present entry profiles one TCR beta chain with its context. Its antigen is unknown. The sample is drawn from a study of cytomegalovirus exposure and HLA in healthy donors. The PCR was carried out with 60 Vbeta primers and 13 Jbeta primers. Profiling relied on immunoSEQ multiplex PCR, and the TCRdb table lists in-frame clones only, not all of them. The repertoire holds 150,000 to 160,000 clones, with 70% to 80% as singletons. Study-wide results and caveats: The authors judged a highly shared variant cluster likely a sequencing artifact. Most of the CMV-associated TCR beta chains (in a later analysis) appeared to be HLA-restricted.

CDR1 WNHNN and CDR2 SYGVQD come from the germline V gene (reference sequence). Between the trimmed V and J ends, which lost 2 bases and 3 bases, there was a span of 11 bases. CDR3 size: 14 residues. The V gene is TRBV10-1, the J gene TRBJ2-7; D perhaps matches TRBD1 (6 bases). Sequenced sample: PBMCs. The origin of this receptor is a man younger than 45 in good health and CMV-seropositive. CDR3 in amino acids: CASSETGSIYEQYF. DNA for the CDR3: TGCGCCAGCAGTGAGACAGGGAGTATCTACGAGCAGTACTTC.